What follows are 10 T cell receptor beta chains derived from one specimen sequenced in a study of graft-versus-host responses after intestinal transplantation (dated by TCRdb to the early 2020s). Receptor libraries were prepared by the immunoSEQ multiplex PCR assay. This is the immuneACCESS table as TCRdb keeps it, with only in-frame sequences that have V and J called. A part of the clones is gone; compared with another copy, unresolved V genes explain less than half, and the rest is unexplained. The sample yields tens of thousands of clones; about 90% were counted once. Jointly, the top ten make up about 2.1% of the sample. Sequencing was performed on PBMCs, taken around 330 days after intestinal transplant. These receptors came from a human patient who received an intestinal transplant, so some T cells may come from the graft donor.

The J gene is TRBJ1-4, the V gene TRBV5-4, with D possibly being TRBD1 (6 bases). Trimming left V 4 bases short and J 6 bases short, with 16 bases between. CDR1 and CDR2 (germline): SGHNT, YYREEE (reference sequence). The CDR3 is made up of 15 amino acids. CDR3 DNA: TGTGCCAGCAGCCGCACGGGGGGCACGGATGAAAAACTGTTTTTT. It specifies CASSRTGGTDEKLFF.

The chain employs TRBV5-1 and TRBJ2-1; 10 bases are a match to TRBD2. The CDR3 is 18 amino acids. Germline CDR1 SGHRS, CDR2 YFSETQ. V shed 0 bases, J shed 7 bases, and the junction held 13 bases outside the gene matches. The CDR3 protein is CASSLERTSGYGVNEQFF. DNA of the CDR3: TGCGCCAGCAGCTTGGAAAGGACTAGCGGCTACGGGGTAAATGAGCAGTTCTTC. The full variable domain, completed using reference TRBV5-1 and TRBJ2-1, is KAGVTQTPRYLIKTRGQQVTLSCSPISGHRSVSWYQQTPGQGLQFLFEYFSETQRNKGNFPGRFSGRQFSNSRSEMNVSTLELGDSALYLCASSLERTSGYGVNEQFFGPGTRLTVL.

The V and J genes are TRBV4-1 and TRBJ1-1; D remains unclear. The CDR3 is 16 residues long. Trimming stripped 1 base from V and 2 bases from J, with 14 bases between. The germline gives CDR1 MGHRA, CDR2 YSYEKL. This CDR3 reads CASSQVMGRINTEAFF. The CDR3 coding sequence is TGCGCCAGCAGCCAAGTTATGGGGAGGATAAACACTGAAGCTTTCTTT.

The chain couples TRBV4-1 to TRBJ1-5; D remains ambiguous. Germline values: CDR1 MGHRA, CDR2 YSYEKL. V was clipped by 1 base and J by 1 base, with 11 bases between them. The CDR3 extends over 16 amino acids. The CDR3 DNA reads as TGCGCCAGCAGCCAAGTGCCACTCCCGAGCAATCAGCCCCAGCATTTT. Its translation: CASSQVPLPSNQPQHF.

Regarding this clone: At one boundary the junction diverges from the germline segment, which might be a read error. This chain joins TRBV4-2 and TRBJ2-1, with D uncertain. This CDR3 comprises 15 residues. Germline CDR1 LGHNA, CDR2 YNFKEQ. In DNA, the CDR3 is TGTGCCAGCAGCCAAGAGGAACTAACCTACAAGGAGCAGTTCTTC. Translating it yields CASSQEELTYKEQFF.

CDR3 in amino acids: CSVYGLAGAYEQYF. Written as DNA, the CDR3 is TGCAGCGTTTACGGACTAGCGGGGGCCTACGAGCAGTACTTC. The V and J genes are TRBV29-1 and TRBJ2-7, with 13 bases lining up with TRBD2. Germline CDR1 SQVTM, CDR2 ANQGSEA. J lost 2 bases, V lost 5 bases, and 3 bases had no gene match. There are 14 residues in the CDR3.

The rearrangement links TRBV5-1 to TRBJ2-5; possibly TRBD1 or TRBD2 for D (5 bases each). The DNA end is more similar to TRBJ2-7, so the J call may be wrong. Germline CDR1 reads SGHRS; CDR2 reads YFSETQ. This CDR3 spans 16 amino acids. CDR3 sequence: CASSLELAGASYEQYF. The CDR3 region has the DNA TGCGCCAGCAGCTTGGAACTCGCCGGGGCCTCCTACGAGCAGTACTTC.

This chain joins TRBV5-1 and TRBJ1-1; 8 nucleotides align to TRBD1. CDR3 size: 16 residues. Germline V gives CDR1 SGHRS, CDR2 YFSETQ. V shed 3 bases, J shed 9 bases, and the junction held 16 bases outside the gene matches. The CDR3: CASSSRGPDRATKAFF. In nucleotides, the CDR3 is TGCGCCAGCAGCTCGAGGGGTCCGGACAGGGCAACAAAAGCTTTCTTT.

CDR3 in amino acids: CASSLAQSPYNEQFF. The CDR3 nucleotides are TGCGCCAGCAGCTTGGCGCAGTCTCCTTACAATGAGCAGTTCTTC. This sequence joins TRBV5-1 and TRBJ2-1; D is ambiguous. The germline CDR1 and CDR2 sequences are SGHRS and YFSETQ. CDR3 length: 15 amino acids. V was cut by 0 bases and J by 4 bases, with 11 bases left in between.

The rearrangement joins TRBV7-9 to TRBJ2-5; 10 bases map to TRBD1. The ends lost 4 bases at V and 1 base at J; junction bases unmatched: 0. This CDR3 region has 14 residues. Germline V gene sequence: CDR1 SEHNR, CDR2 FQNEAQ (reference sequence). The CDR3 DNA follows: TGTGCCAGCAGCTGGACAGGGGGCCAAGAGACCCAGTACTTC. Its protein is CASSWTGGQETQYF.